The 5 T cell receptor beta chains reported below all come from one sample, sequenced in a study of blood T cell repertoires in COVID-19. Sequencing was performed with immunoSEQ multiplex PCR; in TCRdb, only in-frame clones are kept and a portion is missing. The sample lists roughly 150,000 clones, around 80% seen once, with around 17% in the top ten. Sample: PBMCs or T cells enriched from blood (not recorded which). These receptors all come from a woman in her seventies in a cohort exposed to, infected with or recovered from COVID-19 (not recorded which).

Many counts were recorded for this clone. The CDR3 DNA follows: TGTGCCAGCAGCCAAGGCGGGGGGGATAACACCGGGGAGCTGTTTTTT. Its protein is CASSQGGGDNTGELFF. V gene TRBV4-2 combines with J gene TRBJ2-2; 9 bases are a match to TRBD2. This CDR3 is built from 16 residues. Germline values: CDR1 LGHNA, CDR2 YNFKEQ. V was clipped by 1 base and J by 2 bases; unmatched bases: 2.

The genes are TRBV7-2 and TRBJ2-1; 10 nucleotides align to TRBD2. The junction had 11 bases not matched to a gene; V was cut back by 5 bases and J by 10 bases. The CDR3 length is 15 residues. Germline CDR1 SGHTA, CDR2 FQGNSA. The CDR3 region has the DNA TGTGCCAGCAGCCCGAGAGCGGGAGGGCCTGGAGAGCAGTTCTTC. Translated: CASSPRAGGPGEQFF.

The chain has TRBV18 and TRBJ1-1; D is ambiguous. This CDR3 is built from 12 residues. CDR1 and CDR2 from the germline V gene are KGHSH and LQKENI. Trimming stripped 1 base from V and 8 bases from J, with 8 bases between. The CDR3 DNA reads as TGTGCCAGCTCACCACGAGGAGGGGAAGCTTTCTTT. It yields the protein CASSPRGGEAFF.

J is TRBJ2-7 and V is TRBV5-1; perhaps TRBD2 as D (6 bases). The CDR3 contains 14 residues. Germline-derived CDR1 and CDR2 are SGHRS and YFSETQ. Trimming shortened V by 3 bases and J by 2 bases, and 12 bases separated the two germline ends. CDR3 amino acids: CASSWGTETYEQYF. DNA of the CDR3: TGCGCCAGCAGCTGGGGGACTGAGACCTACGAGCAGTACTTC.

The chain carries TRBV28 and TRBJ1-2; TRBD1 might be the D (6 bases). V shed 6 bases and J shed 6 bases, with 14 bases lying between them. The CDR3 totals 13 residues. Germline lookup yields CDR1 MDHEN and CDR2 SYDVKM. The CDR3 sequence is CASSLDRPNGYTF. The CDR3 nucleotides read TGTGCCAGCAGCCTGGACAGACCAAATGGCTACACCTTC.